Listed here is a single TCR beta chain. What it recognizes is unknown. The data were obtained in a study of cytomegalovirus exposure and HLA in healthy donors. Study findings and constraints: Both high specificity and high sensitivity reportedly marked the classifier's diagnosis of cytomegalovirus status. Later genetic work tied a missense DCLRE1C variant to beta-chain V and J trimming. TCR beta sequences reportedly predicted most subjects' HLA-A and HLA-B alleles accurately. Sequencing depth roughly uniform across donors was assumed in presence/absence analyses.

PCR amplification relied on 60 Vbeta primers (plus 13 Jbeta primers). The data were produced by immunoSEQ multiplex PCR, yet TCRdb's version contains in-frame clones alone and is incomplete. The sample holds about 230,000 clones, approximately 90% seen once. V dropped 6 bases and J dropped 2 bases, with 10 bases sitting between them. The CDR3 spans 13 residues. Germline V gene sequence: CDR1 MNHEY, CDR2 SVGAGI. Specimen: PBMCs. This TCR derives from a woman younger than 35 in good health and CMV-seronegative. This chain joins TRBV6-5 and TRBJ1-2; D remains ambiguous. CDR3 loop: CASSPEGNYGYTF. CDR3 DNA: TGTGCCAGCAGCCCGGAGGGAAACTATGGCTACACCTTC.